The 29 T cell receptor beta chains listed next were all sequenced from one sample in a study of cytomegalovirus exposure and HLA in healthy donors. Sequencing was performed with immunoSEQ multiplex PCR; in TCRdb, only in-frame clones are kept and a portion is missing. In the table there are 55,000 to 80,000 clones, 90% to 95% of which are singletons. Sequences were obtained from PBMCs. Receptors were obtained from a man aged 18 to 29 in good health and CMV-seropositive.

The rearrangement links TRBV28 to TRBJ1-5; TRBD1 might be the D (6 bases). Germline CDR1 is MDHEN and CDR2 is SYDVKM. CDR3 length equals 13 residues. Trimming cost V 10 bases and J 5 bases, with 15 bases left between them. DNA of the CDR3: TGTGCCATCTCGAACTCAGGGGATCAGCCCCAGCATTTT. Translation gives CAISNSGDQPQHF. Full variable domain (missing parts from reference TRBV28 and TRBJ1-5): DVKVTQSSRYLVKRTGEKVFLECVQDMDHENMFWYRQDPGLGLRLIYFSYDVKMKEKGDIPEGYSVSREKKERFSLILESASTNQTSMYLCAISNSGDQPQHFGDGTRLSIL.

This sequence joins TRBV5-1 and TRBJ2-7; 7 bases map to TRBD2. From germline, CDR1 is SGHRS and CDR2 YFSETQ. The trim removed 6 bases at V and 1 base at J, leaving 13 bases unmatched. The CDR3 extends over 16 amino acids. The CDR3 nucleotides read TGCGCCAGCACCCTAGGCTCTAGCGGCTATTCCTACGAGCAGTACTTC. This gives the protein CASTLGSSGYSYEQYF.

The gene calls are TRBV14 and TRBJ1-1; TRBD1 matches 11 bases. Germline values: CDR1 SGHDN, CDR2 FVKESK. With V trimmed by 2 bases and J by 5 bases, 4 bases remained unmatched. The CDR3 has 15 residues. The CDR3 region is CASSQLGQGGTEAFF. The DNA of the CDR3 is TGTGCCAGCAGCCAACTGGGACAGGGGGGGACTGAAGCTTTCTTT.

This chain connects TRBV28 to TRBJ2-7; 9 nucleotides align to TRBD1. V gave up 8 bases and J gave up 3 bases; unmatched junction bases: 5. CDR1 is MDHEN and CDR2 is SYDVKM in the germline V gene. The CDR3 totals 13 residues. The CDR3 DNA reads as TGTGCCAGCCGACCGGGACAGGGCTACGAGCAGTACTTC. Translating it yields CASRPGQGYEQYF.

J is TRBJ2-7 and V is TRBV5-6; TRBD2 might be the D (5 bases). CDR3 length equals 12 residues. CDR1 and CDR2 (germline): SGHDT, YYEEEE. V lost 2 bases and J lost 10, with 13 bases in between. The DNA for the CDR3 is TGTGCCAGCAGCTTTAGCGACCTCCAACAGTACTTC. Residues: CASSFSDLQQYF.

This chain joins TRBV5-1 and TRBJ2-6; 7 nucleotides agree with TRBD1. Losses at the gene ends were 7 bases for V and 0 bases for J; bases not matched to a gene: 4. This CDR3 has 15 residues. The germline CDR1 and CDR2 sequences are SGHRS and YFSETQ. CDR3 protein: CASLAGGSGANVLTF. DNA of the CDR3: TGCGCCAGCTTAGCAGGGGGCTCTGGGGCCAACGTCCTGACTTTC.

The rearrangement links TRBV7-2 to TRBJ2-3; the match to TRBD2 covers 11 bases. V lost 0 bases to trimming and J lost 7 bases; unmatched junction nucleotides: 3. The length of the CDR3 is 15 residues. Germline V lookup: CDR1 SGHTA, CDR2 FQGNSA. The CDR3 here is CASSLASGGAYTQYF. The CDR3, as DNA: TGTGCCAGCAGCTTAGCTAGCGGGGGGGCCTATACGCAGTATTTT.

V usage is TRBV19 and J usage is TRBJ1-5, with a possible D match to TRBD1 (6 bases). This CDR3 comprises 13 residues. The germline V and J ends were trimmed by 10 bases and 0 bases, with 10 bases remaining between them. Germline values: CDR1 LNHDA, CDR2 SQIVND (reference sequence). This chain's CDR3 is CATRQDSNQPQHF. The CDR3 DNA sequence: TGTGCCACTAGACAGGATAGCAATCAGCCCCAGCATTTT.

V gene TRBV5-4 combines with J gene TRBJ2-1; 9 bases agree with TRBD2. The CDR3 contains 15 residues. Germline V CDR1 and CDR2: SGHNT, YYREEE (reference sequence). After removal of 2 bases from V and 6 bases from J, the junction contained 6 bases not matched to a gene. As DNA, the CDR3 is TGTGCCAGCAGCTTAGGCGGGGGGGCCTTCAATGAGCAGTTCTTC. Protein product: CASSLGGGAFNEQFF.

The J gene is TRBJ2-7, the V gene TRBV2; 11 bases line up with TRBD1. The germline CDR1 and CDR2 sequences are SNHLY and FYNNEI. Germline trimming cut 4 bases from V and 2 bases from J; bases unmatched to any gene: 4. The CDR3 covers 15 residues. This CDR3 is CASSGGQGGTYEQYF. CDR3 sequence (DNA): TGTGCCAGCAGTGGGGGACAGGGGGGAACCTACGAGCAGTACTTC.

The chain employs TRBV6-5 and TRBJ2-7, with D perhaps TRBD2 (6 bases). CDR1 is MNHEY and CDR2 is SVGAGI in the germline V gene. The CDR3 has 16 residues. The V gene lost 0 bases and the J gene lost 1 base, with 13 bases spanning the gap. The CDR3 region has the DNA TGTGCCAGCAGTTACTCTACTAGCTCGTTTTCCTACGAGCAGTACTTC. As protein: CASSYSTSSFSYEQYF.

The chain uses TRBV9 and TRBJ2-1, with 9 nucleotides matching TRBD2. Germline CDR1 reads SGDLS; CDR2 reads YYNGEE. This CDR3 has 15 amino acids. V shed 10 bases, J shed 10 bases, and the junction held 18 bases outside the gene matches. As DNA, the CDR3 is TGTGCCGGTAGTCGGGGGGCGGGAGGGAGGTGGGAGCAGTTCTTC. Amino acid sequence: CAGSRGAGGRWEQFF.

V usage is TRBV6-4 and J usage is TRBJ2-1; 7 bases align to TRBD2. In germline, CDR1 is MRHNA, CDR2 SNTAGT. V shed 8 bases and J 1 base; nucleotides not matched to a gene: 8. The CDR3 has 15 amino acids. The CDR3 nucleotides read TGTGCCAGCCGTGGGGGGGGGACTTCCTACAATGAGCAGTTCTTC. It yields the protein CASRGGGTSYNEQFF.

J is TRBJ2-2 and V is TRBV5-1, with 7 positions matching TRBD1. Losses at the gene ends were 4 bases for V and 5 bases for J; bases not matched to a gene: 8. There are 15 residues in the CDR3. In germline, CDR1 is SGHRS, CDR2 YFSETQ. For the CDR3, the DNA is TGCGCCAGCAGCCCCTTTGACAGGGAGACCGGGGAGCTGTTTTTT. Its translation: CASSPFDRETGELFF.

V is TRBV19 and J is TRBJ1-5; tentative D call: TRBD1 (5 bases). V lost 9 bases and J 5 bases, leaving 11 bases between the germline ends. The CDR3 runs to 12 residues. CDR1 LNHDA and CDR2 SQIVND come from the germline V gene (reference sequence). Written as DNA, the CDR3 is TGTGCCAGATTAACAGGAGATCAGCCCCAGCATTTT. It codes for CARLTGDQPQHF.

The chain recombines TRBV4-1 with TRBJ2-7; D might be TRBD1 (6 bases). Germline CDR1 reads MGHRA; CDR2 reads YSYEKL. Trimming removed 4 bases at V and 5 bases at J, with 18 bases between. The CDR3 extends over 15 amino acids. The CDR3 nucleotides are TGCGCCAGCAGCCGGACCAGGGGATCAGACCACGAGCAGTACTTC. Encoded protein: CASSRTRGSDHEQYF.

CDR3 sequence reads: CSGSDRDYGYTF. CDR3 DNA sequence: TGCAGCGGATCGGACAGGGACTATGGCTACACCTTC. The gene calls are TRBV29-1 and TRBJ1-2; 8 bases are a match to TRBD1. The germline V gene encodes CDR1 SQVTM and CDR2 ANQGSEA. There are 12 residues in the CDR3. Unmatched junction bases numbered 4, after V lost 7 bases and J lost 3 bases. Complete variable domain (other parts from reference TRBV29-1 and TRBJ1-2): SAVISQKPSRDICQRGTSLTIQCQVDSQVTMMFWYRQQPGQSLTLIATANQGSEATYESGFVIDKFPISRPNLTFSTLTVSNMSPEDSSIYLCSGSDRDYGYTFGSGTRLTVV.

The V gene is TRBV7-9, the J gene TRBJ2-6; tentatively, D is TRBD1 (6 bases). Germline V gene sequence: CDR1 SEHNR, CDR2 FQNEAQ (reference sequence). With 5 bases removed from V and 4 bases from J, the gap between germline ends came to 12 bases. The length of the CDR3 is 15 residues. In DNA, the CDR3 is TGTGCCAGCAGCCCCCACAGGGCCGGGGCCAACGTCCTGACTTTC. This codes for CASSPHRAGANVLTF.

The DNA for the CDR3 is TGTGCCAGCAGCGACGCGTACAATGAGCAGTTCTTC. Encoded protein: CASSDAYNEQFF. The rearrangement links TRBV9 to TRBJ2-1; no clear D. CDR1 is SGDLS, CDR2 YYNGEE, per germline. CDR3 size: 12 residues. Between the trimmed V and J ends, which lost 3 bases and 4 bases, there was a span of 5 bases.

This chain links TRBV29-1 with TRBJ2-3, with TRBD1 matching over 7 bases. The CDR3 runs 14 residues. Trimming at V came to 6 bases and at J to 0 bases, leaving 6 bases not matched to a gene. Germline V lookup: CDR1 SQVTM, CDR2 ANQGSEA. In DNA, the CDR3 is TGCAGCGTCGTCAGGGGGTCAAGCACAGATACGCAGTATTTT. This encodes CSVVRGSSTDTQYF.

This clone was seen only once. The chain uses TRBV10-3 and TRBJ2-7; 14 bases line up with TRBD2. The J segment lost 5 bases and the V segment lost 6 bases, leaving 6 bases of the junction unmatched. The CDR3 is 15 amino acids. Germline values: CDR1 ENHRY, CDR2 SYGVKD. The DNA for the CDR3 is TGTGCCATCAGATCCGGGACTAGCGGGAGCCACGAGCAGTACTTC. As protein: CAIRSGTSGSHEQYF.

The table lists this clone with a count of one. This chain joins TRBV5-1 and TRBJ2-7; 8 bases line up with TRBD1. Looked up from germline, CDR1 is SGHRS and CDR2 is YFSETQ. The CDR3 is made up of 14 amino acids. The V and J ends lost 4 bases and 4 bases, in that order; junction bases with no gene match: 7. The CDR3 nucleotides read TGCGCCAGCAGCCTAGGGACAGGCGAGTACGAGCAGTACTTC. It is translated as CASSLGTGEYEQYF.

The chain has TRBV27 and TRBJ2-3, with D possibly being TRBD2 (5 bases). Trimming shortened V by 5 bases and J by 7 bases, and 13 bases separated the two germline ends. CDR1 MNHEY and CDR2 SMNVEV come from the germline V gene (reference sequence). CDR3 length: 13 amino acids. The CDR3 DNA reads TGTGCCAGCAGTCCCGCGGACGGGAATACGCAGTATTTT. Translated, it gives CASSPADGNTQYF.

The rearrangement uses TRBV30 and TRBJ2-3, with D tentatively TRBD1 (6 bases). The CDR3 sequence is 13 residues long. Trimming stripped 4 bases from V and 6 bases from J, with 14 bases between. The germline gives CDR1 GTSNPN, CDR2 SVGIG (reference sequence). Here the CDR3 reads CAWMAGDSDTQYF. The CDR3, as DNA: TGTGCCTGGATGGCAGGGGATTCCGATACGCAGTATTTT.

The genes are TRBV19 and TRBJ2-1; a possible D gene is TRBD2 (7 bases). The length of the CDR3 is 16 residues. V gave up 5 bases and J gave up 4 bases, with 18 bases separating them. Germline V gene lookup returns CDR1 LNHDA and CDR2 SQIVND (reference sequence). CDR3 amino acids: CASSPRGAAAYNEQFF. The CDR3 nucleotides read TGTGCCAGTAGTCCCCGGGGGGCGGCTGCTTACAATGAGCAGTTCTTC.

The V and J genes are TRBV6-5 and TRBJ2-1; TRBD2 aligns across 8 bases. The CDR3 runs to 14 residues. Germline V gives CDR1 MNHEY, CDR2 SVGAGI. Unmatched junction bases numbered 4, after V lost 6 bases and J lost 3 bases. The CDR3 is CASSLSGDYNEQFF. CDR3 sequence (DNA): TGTGCCAGCAGCCTTAGCGGGGACTACAATGAGCAGTTCTTC.

This chain joins TRBV14 and TRBJ2-1; 7 nucleotides line up with TRBD2. CDR3 length equals 14 residues. Losses at the gene ends were 5 bases for V and 9 bases for J; bases not matched to a gene: 10. Germline V CDR1 and CDR2: SGHDN, FVKESK. CDR3 bases: TGTGCCAGCAGCTCTGGGGGGGGAGTCATTGAGCAGTTCTTC. This gives the protein CASSSGGGVIEQFF.

The chain combines TRBV9 with TRBJ2-7; 10 bases match TRBD1. In germline, CDR1 is SGDLS, CDR2 YYNGEE. CDR3 length equals 14 residues. The V and J ends lost 0 bases and 6 bases, in that order; junction bases with no gene match: 3. The CDR3 DNA sequence: TGTGCCAGCAGCGTAGGGGACAGGGGTACCGAGCAGTACTTC. It specifies CASSVGDRGTEQYF. Supplemented by reference TRBV9 and TRBJ2-7, the full variable domain reads DSGVTQTPKHLITATGQRVTLRCSPRSGDLSVYWYQQSLDQGLQFLIQYYNGEERAKGNILERFSAQQFPDLHSELNLSSLELGDSALYFCASSVGDRGTEQYFGPGTRLTVT.

The chain uses TRBV7-9 and TRBJ2-2; a possible D gene is TRBD1 (5 bases). The length of the CDR3 is 15 residues. CDR1 and CDR2 (germline): SEHNR, FQNEAQ (reference sequence). V lost 5 bases and J lost 7, with 17 bases in between. CDR3 protein: CASSTQGVQIGELFF. CDR3 nucleotides: TGTGCCAGCAGCACCCAAGGGGTGCAGATCGGGGAGCTGTTTTTT.